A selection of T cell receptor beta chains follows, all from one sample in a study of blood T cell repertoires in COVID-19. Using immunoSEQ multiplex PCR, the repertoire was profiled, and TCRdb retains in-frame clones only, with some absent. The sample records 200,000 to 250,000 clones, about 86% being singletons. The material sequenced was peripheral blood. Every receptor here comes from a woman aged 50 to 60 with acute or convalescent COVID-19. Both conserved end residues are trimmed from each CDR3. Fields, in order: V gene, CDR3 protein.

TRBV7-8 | ASSPQTSGASDTQY
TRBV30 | AWRESATEAF
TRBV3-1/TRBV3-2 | ASSQGSEKLL
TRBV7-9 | ASSVTGLQETQY
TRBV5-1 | ASSRGQGEGEQY
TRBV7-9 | ASSLALSSYNEQF
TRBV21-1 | ASSQVYGDGTQETQY
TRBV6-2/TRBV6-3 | ASSGSGGNEQF
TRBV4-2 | ASSQGARGPGANVLT
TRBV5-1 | ASSLVSGSSYEQY
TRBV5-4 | ASSLRGEETQY
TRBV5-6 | ASSLIVPGASEAF
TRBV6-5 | ASRLQGSDTQY
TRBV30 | AGNRDSYNSPLH
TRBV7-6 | ASSRLASGSSYEQY
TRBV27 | ASSSNFLTGASYEQY